Below are 29 T cell receptor beta chains sequenced from a single sample in a study of CD8+ T cells in alopecia areata. The authors extracted RNA and reverse transcribed it into cDNA as the sequencing template. Here immunoSEQ multiplex PCR was the method, and the copy in TCRdb shows in-frame clones only, minus some. This sample has about 200,000 clones; more than 30% occur once, and the top ten carry about 0.48%. The treatment was: oral pan-JAK inhibitor, 5-10 mg twice daily. This specimen was CD4+ T cells sorted from blood, taken around week 31, from a patient treated with tofacitinib. The receptors come from a human donor with alopecia areata.

The rearrangement links TRBV15 to TRBJ1-4, with unresolved D. Germline CDR1 and CDR2: LNHNV and YYDKDF (reference sequence). V dropped 7 bases and J dropped 6 bases, with 18 bases sitting between them. CDR3 length equals 15 residues. The CDR3 DNA follows: TGTGCCACCACCCCCGATCGGGCTATTTATGAAAAACTGTTTTTT. Translation gives CATTPDRAIYEKLFF.

In this sample, this clone turned up a few times. J is TRBJ1-5 and V is TRBV30; maybe TRBD1 (6 bases). The CDR3 is made up of 16 amino acids. The V gene lost 4 bases and the J gene lost 0 bases, with 16 bases spanning the gap. Germline V gives CDR1 GTSNPN, CDR2 SVGIG (reference sequence). CDR3 DNA: TGTGCCTGGAAGCCAGGGGAGGATTATAGCAATCAGCCCCAGCATTTT. Translated, it gives CAWKPGEDYSNQPQHF.

CDR3 DNA: TGTGCCTGGAAGGCTAGCGGGGAGACCCAGTACTTC. Translated, it gives CAWKASGETQYF. The V call is TRBV30, the J call TRBJ2-5; 8 bases match TRBD2. The junction had 3 bases not matched to a gene; V was cut back by 4 bases and J by 5 bases. Per germline, CDR1 GTSNPN and CDR2 SVGIG (reference sequence). CDR3 size: 12 residues.

The chain carries TRBV2 and TRBJ2-5, with unresolved D. This CDR3 comprises 14 residues. With 4 bases removed from V and 5 bases from J, the gap between germline ends came to 14 bases. Germline loops: CDR1 SNHLY, CDR2 FYNNEI. In nucleotides, the CDR3 is TGTGCCAGCAGTGCCTTAAGTTTAAGGGAGACCCAGTACTTC. Its protein is CASSALSLRETQYF.

This clone was counted only a few times. The rearrangement uses TRBV9 and TRBJ1-1; D possibly corresponds to TRBD1 (5 bases). The CDR3 extends over 14 amino acids. Germline-derived CDR1 and CDR2 are SGDLS and YYNGEE. The V end was cut by 0 bases, the J end by 10 bases, with 16 bases between. The CDR3 here is CASSVESSGRGAFF. CDR3 bases: TGTGCCAGCAGCGTAGAAAGCTCCGGGAGGGGAGCTTTCTTT.

A few counts support this clone. The gene calls are TRBV4-1 and TRBJ2-4; D perhaps matches TRBD2 (6 bases). Trimming removed 0 bases at V and 0 bases at J, with 6 bases between. Looked up from germline, CDR1 is MGHRA and CDR2 is YSYEKL. This CDR3 has 15 amino acids. The CDR3 bases are TGCGCCAGCAGCCAAGAGGAGGGAGCCAAAAACATTCAGTACTTC. Translated: CASSQEEGAKNIQYF.

The chain carries TRBV5-1 and TRBJ2-2, with 10 positions matching TRBD1. Trimming removed 0 bases from V and 7 bases from J; junction bases left unmatched: 3. Germline assignment: CDR1 SGHRS and CDR2 YFSETQ. The CDR3 sequence is 15 residues long. The CDR3 sequence: CASSLDGTGVGELFF. CDR3 nucleotides: TGCGCCAGCAGCTTGGACGGGACAGGGGTCGGGGAGCTGTTTTTT.

A few counts support this clone. The V and J genes are TRBV7-9 and TRBJ2-4; no reliable D call. Germline assignment: CDR1 SEHNR and CDR2 FQNEAQ (reference sequence). CDR3 size: 15 residues. V was shortened by 5 bases and J by 0 bases, with 11 bases between the two germline ends. The CDR3 spells CASSQSRLAKNIQYF. The CDR3 nucleotides are TGTGCCAGCAGCCAGTCACGGCTAGCCAAAAACATTCAGTACTTC. Supplemented by reference TRBV7-9 and TRBJ2-4, the full variable domain reads DTGVSQNPRHKITKRGQNVTFRCDPISEHNRLYWYRQTLGQGPEFLTYFQNEAQLEKSRLLSDRFSAERPKGSFSTLEIQRTEQGDSAMYLCASSQSRLAKNIQYFGAGTRLSVL.

This clone showed up many times. J is TRBJ2-6 and V is TRBV19, with D hard to call. CDR3 size: 13 residues. Looked up from germline, CDR1 is LNHDA and CDR2 is SQIVND (reference sequence). V lost 8 bases and J 2 bases, leaving 7 bases between the germline ends. In DNA, the CDR3 is TGTGCCAGTTTAGTGGCTGGGGCCAACGTCCTGACTTTC. Translation gives CASLVAGANVLTF.

This clone turned up a few times. The chain couples TRBV7-9 to TRBJ1-2, with D uncertain. CDR3 size: 14 residues. The V end was cut by 5 bases, the J end by 2 bases, with 12 bases between. Looked up from germline, CDR1 is SEHNR and CDR2 is FQNEAQ (reference sequence). DNA for the CDR3: TGTGCCAGCAGCCAATCGTACGGGAACTATGGCTACACCTTC. Residues: CASSQSYGNYGYTF.

At least ten counts were recorded for this clone. V is TRBV4-1 and J is TRBJ2-5, with 9 bases identical to TRBD1. Trimming took 2 bases from V and 4 from J; bases not matched to a gene: 11. The CDR3 consists of 17 residues. Germline assignment: CDR1 MGHRA and CDR2 YSYEKL. The CDR3, as DNA: TGCGCCAGCAGCCAACGGTTACAGGGGGCGGCGGGAGAGACCCAGTACTTC. It translates to CASSQRLQGAAGETQYF.

This rearrangement joins TRBV18 to TRBJ2-7; D is uncertain. The CDR3 loop spans 13 amino acids. V lost 2 bases and J 6 bases, leaving 11 bases between the germline ends. Germline CDR1 and CDR2: KGHSH and LQKENI. The chain's CDR3 is CASSPLAGPEQYF. For the CDR3, the DNA is TGTGCCAGCTCACCATTGGCAGGCCCCGAGCAGTACTTC.

The sample holds a few counts of this clone. The gene calls are TRBV30 and TRBJ1-3; the match to TRBD1 covers 7 bases. The germline V gene encodes CDR1 GTSNPN and CDR2 SVGIG (reference sequence). The CDR3 contains 13 residues. With V trimmed by 3 bases and J by 3 bases, 2 bases remained unmatched. CDR3 sequence: CAWRRQGGNTIYF. The DNA of the CDR3 is TGTGCCTGGAGACGACAGGGTGGAAACACCATATATTTT.

This chain links TRBV29-1 with TRBJ2-5, with D perhaps being TRBD1 or TRBD2 (5 bases each). CDR1 is SQVTM, CDR2 ANQGSEA, per germline. This CDR3 contains 17 residues. Trimming pared 5 bases from V and 9 bases from J, leaving 31 bases between. The CDR3 region has the DNA TGCAGCGTTAGACTGAACTTTCGACGGGACCGGGCCCTTGCCCAGTACTTC. Translating gives CSVRLNFRRDRALAQYF.

The chain is built from TRBV5-4 and TRBJ2-7; 7 bases are shared with TRBD1. Germline V gene data show CDR1 as SGHNT and CDR2 as YYREEE (reference sequence). This CDR3 contains 14 residues. The trim removed 6 bases at V and 1 base at J, leaving 7 bases unmatched. The CDR3 loop reads CASTDGTASYEQYF. The CDR3 DNA reads as TGTGCCAGCACAGACGGGACAGCTTCCTACGAGCAGTACTTC.

In the case of this clone: Within the sample, other DNA sequences also encode this same CDR3. This chain uses TRBV6-5 with TRBJ1-5; 7 bases line up with TRBD1. V shed 5 bases, J shed 4 bases, and the junction held 2 bases outside the gene matches. Germline-derived CDR1 and CDR2 are MNHEY and SVGAGI. This CDR3 is built from 13 residues. The CDR3 here is CASSRQGNQPQHF. The CDR3 nucleotides are TGTGCCAGCAGTCGACAGGGAAATCAGCCCCAGCATTTT.

V usage is TRBV5-1 and J usage is TRBJ1-2; TRBD1 is a possible D gene (6 bases). This CDR3 contains 15 residues. Trimming removed 6 bases at V and 8 bases at J, with 23 bases between. From germline, CDR1 is SGHRS and CDR2 YFSETQ. DNA of the CDR3: TGCGCCAGCAACCAAAATCCGGGACAAACGAGAGGCTACACCTTC. Protein sequence: CASNQNPGQTRGYTF.

This chain connects TRBV7-9 to TRBJ1-1, with D maybe TRBD1 (6 bases). Germline CDR1 is SEHNR and CDR2 is FQNEAQ (reference sequence). The CDR3 has 15 residues. Trimming took 3 bases from V and 4 from J, leaving 15 bases between them. CDR3 loop: CASSLVEGEGTEAFF. The CDR3 DNA sequence: TGTGCCAGCAGCTTGGTCGAGGGGGAAGGCACTGAAGCTTTCTTT.

This clone was picked up a small number of times. This sequence joins TRBV25-1 and TRBJ2-7, with TRBD1 as a possible D gene (5 bases). Germline V CDR1 and CDR2: MGHDK, SYGVNS. CDR3 length equals 13 residues. Trimming pared 3 bases from V and 0 bases from J, leaving 6 bases between. CDR3 in amino acids: CASSDQGSYEQYF. DNA for the CDR3: TGTGCCAGCAGTGACCAGGGCTCCTACGAGCAGTACTTC.

The rearrangement joins TRBV4-1 to TRBJ2-7; D gene uncertain. CDR1 is MGHRA, CDR2 YSYEKL, per germline. V was cut by 1 base and J by 7 bases, with 14 bases left in between. There are 14 residues in the CDR3. CDR3 residues: CASSQGYILGEQYF. CDR3 bases: TGCGCCAGCAGCCAAGGGTACATCCTAGGGGAGCAGTACTTC.

The chain carries TRBV18 and TRBJ2-7; 8 bases fit TRBD1. The CDR3 has 15 amino acids. Unmatched junction bases numbered 6, after V lost 3 bases and J lost 2 bases. Germline loops: CDR1 KGHSH, CDR2 LQKENI. CDR3 bases: TGTGCCAGCTCACCGAAGGACAGGGCCCCCTACGAGCAGTACTTC. The encoded protein is CASSPKDRAPYEQYF.

The sample holds a few counts of this clone. The chain uses TRBV6-5 and TRBJ2-5; possibly TRBD2 for D (6 bases). CDR3 length equals 13 residues. V dropped 2 bases and J dropped 7 bases, with 11 bases sitting between them. CDR1 MNHEY and CDR2 SVGAGI come from the germline V gene. CDR3 region: CASSYGVGGTQYF. Written as DNA, the CDR3 is TGTGCCAGCAGTTACGGTGTGGGGGGGACCCAGTACTTC.

The J gene is TRBJ2-5, the V gene TRBV2; D possibly corresponds to TRBD2 (6 bases). Germline V gives CDR1 SNHLY, CDR2 FYNNEI. The CDR3 is made up of 15 amino acids. Deletions cut 3 bases from V and 2 bases from J, with 13 bases between. CDR3 residues: CASSERLAYQETQYF. In DNA, the CDR3 is TGTGCCAGCAGTGAGCGCCTAGCGTATCAAGAGACCCAGTACTTC.

The CDR3 region has the DNA TGCAGCGCCCGCCGGGGGCCCGAGCAGTACTTC. The encoded protein is CSARRGPEQYF. The V gene is TRBV29-1, the J gene TRBJ2-7; D may correspond to TRBD1 or TRBD2 (6 bases each). V dropped 7 bases and J dropped 6 bases, with 13 bases sitting between them. Germline CDR1 reads SQVTM; CDR2 reads ANQGSEA. CDR3 length: 11 amino acids.

The V and J genes are TRBV14 and TRBJ2-7; either TRBD1 or TRBD2 may supply D (5 bases each). CDR1 and CDR2 from the germline V gene are SGHDN and FVKESK. Trimming shortened V by 1 base and J by 8 bases, and 15 bases separated the two germline ends. This CDR3 region has 14 residues. CDR3 region: CASSQGGQGRKQYF. CDR3 sequence (DNA): TGTGCCAGCAGCCAAGGGGGTCAGGGACGAAAGCAGTACTTC.

This clone was counted ten times or more. The chain recombines TRBV12-2 with TRBJ2-1; the table's TRBD2 call for D was not verified on the DNA. TRBV12-2 has pseudogene status. CDR3 length: 14 amino acids. The CDR3 DNA is TGTGCAAGTCGCACCCTTTGCGGGGGAAATGAGCAGTTCTTC. As protein: CASRTLCGGNEQFF.

The chain employs TRBV9 and TRBJ2-5; D not resolved. This CDR3 has 13 amino acids. Germline V gives CDR1 SGDLS, CDR2 YYNGEE. Trimming removed 4 bases at V and 5 bases at J, with 12 bases between. The CDR3 here is CASSQAILETQYF. DNA for the CDR3: TGTGCCAGCAGCCAGGCTATCCTGGAGACCCAGTACTTC.

The rearrangement uses TRBV5-1 and TRBJ2-5; possible D gene TRBD2, 6 bases. CDR1 is SGHRS, CDR2 YFSETQ, per germline. V lost 4 bases and J lost 13, with 17 bases in between. The CDR3 is 12 amino acids. Here the CDR3 DNA reads TGCGCCAGCAGCCAAACCGGGACTGGAGCGTACTTC. Translating gives CASSQTGTGAYF. Supplemented by reference TRBV5-1 and TRBJ2-5, the full variable domain reads KAGVTQTPRYLIKTRGQQVTLSCSPISGHRSVSWYQQTPGQGLQFLFEYFSETQRNKGNFPGRFSGRQFSNSRSEMNVSTLELGDSALYLCASSQTGTGAYFGPGTRLLVL.

The chain couples TRBV9 to TRBJ2-6; D not resolved. Germline V gives CDR1 SGDLS, CDR2 YYNGEE. The V end was cut by 0 bases, the J end by 3 bases, with 4 bases between. The CDR3 length is 14 residues. DNA of the CDR3: TGTGCCAGCAGCGTAGTTGGTGGGGCCAACGTCCTGACTTTC. This codes for CASSVVGGANVLTF.